Following are 14 T cell receptor beta chains from one sample sequenced in a study of shared T cell receptors in the human thymus (dated by TCRdb to the early 2020s). Libraries were prepared through the immunoSEQ multiplex PCR assay. The immuneACCESS repertoire file appears here via TCRdb, limited to in-frame rearrangements. These files lack a portion of the clones; in checked studies, under half of the deficit traces to unresolved V genes, and the cause of the others is not known. The sample profile shows just under 550,000 clones; 75% to 85% of them were found once. The ten largest clones add up to more than 0.01% of the sample. These data also formed part of another study, on human thymus T cells.

The sample comprised thymocytes. These receptors were collected from a boy in the first two years of life with a congenital heart defect. Donor details come from another sample of the same person, matched by shared clones.

This chain joins TRBV6-5 and TRBJ1-1; 7 bases are a match to TRBD1. Germline trimming cut 0 bases from V and 4 bases from J; bases unmatched to any gene: 5. There are 15 residues in the CDR3. The germline V gene has CDR1 MNHEY and CDR2 SVGAGI. In DNA form, the CDR3 reads TGTGCCAGCAGTTACTCTGAGGGGGCACCCACTGAAGCTTTCTTT. It yields the protein CASSYSEGAPTEAFF.

This sequence joins TRBV7-6 and TRBJ2-7, with 9 bases identical to TRBD2. The CDR3 totals 18 residues. Trimming took 5 bases from V and 2 from J; bases not matched to a gene: 16. Germline V gives CDR1 SGHVS, CDR2 FNYEAQ. CDR3 nucleotide sequence: TGTGCCAGCAGCCCCTTAGTAGGGGCCACTAGCGGGCCCTACGAGCAGTACTTC. Translation: CASSPLVGATSGPYEQYF.

V is TRBV4-1 and J is TRBJ2-5, with D possibly being TRBD1 (6 bases). This CDR3 spans 15 amino acids. The germline V gene encodes CDR1 MGHRA and CDR2 YSYEKL. V was shortened by 0 bases and J by 4 bases, with 12 bases between the two germline ends. The CDR3 loop is CASSQEAGEGETQYF. The CDR3 region has the DNA TGCGCCAGCAGCCAAGAGGCAGGGGAAGGAGAGACCCAGTACTTC.

The genes are TRBV4-2 and TRBJ1-5; maybe TRBD1 (6 bases). Looked up from germline, CDR1 is LGHNA and CDR2 is YNFKEQ. Trimming shortened V by 2 bases and J by 5 bases, and 10 bases separated the two germline ends. The CDR3 extends over 14 amino acids. The CDR3 region has the DNA TGTGCCAGCAGCCAATCAGGGGCTCATCAGCCCCAGCATTTT. It encodes CASSQSGAHQPQHF.

The chain carries TRBV5-8 and TRBJ2-3, with TRBD1 identical over 8 bases. The CDR3 extends over 15 amino acids. Germline CDR1 SGHTS, CDR2 YDEGEE. J lost 1 base, V lost 4 bases, and 5 bases had no gene match. The CDR3 spells CASSSPGGGTDTQYF. CDR3 sequence (DNA): TGTGCCAGCAGCAGCCCAGGGGGCGGCACAGATACGCAGTATTTT.

This clone appeared a few times. The chain combines TRBV5-6 with TRBJ2-1; TRBD2 agrees at 9 bases. With V trimmed by 2 bases and J by 9 bases, 12 bases remained unmatched. The CDR3 spans 16 residues. Germline loops: CDR1 SGHDT, CDR2 YYEEEE. CDR3 region: CASSLTTPSGNGEQFF. CDR3 coding DNA: TGTGCCAGCAGCTTAACAACGCCTAGCGGGAACGGTGAGCAGTTCTTC.

The J gene is TRBJ2-7, the V gene TRBV11-2; 10 bases are shared with TRBD1. The CDR3 is 13 amino acids. Trimming removed 11 bases from V and 3 bases from J; junction bases left unmatched: 7. The germline gives CDR1 SGHAT, CDR2 FQNNGV. The CDR3 spells CAASGTGVYEQYF. CDR3 DNA sequence: TGTGCCGCTTCGGGGACAGGGGTCTACGAGCAGTACTTC.

This clone was detected only once. The chain links TRBV14 to TRBJ2-3, with 8 positions matching TRBD2. The CDR3 has 17 amino acids. V shed 1 base, J shed 4 bases, and the junction held 10 bases outside the gene matches. Per the germline V gene, CDR1 is SGHDN and CDR2 is FVKESK. The DNA for the CDR3 is TGTGCCAGCAGCCAAGTAGGGGCGGGAGGTACACCAGATACGCAGTATTTT. It yields the protein CASSQVGAGGTPDTQYF.

This chain joins TRBV29-1 and TRBJ1-4; 11 bases map to TRBD1. The CDR3 covers 17 residues. CDR1 and CDR2 (germline): SQVTM, ANQGSEA. J was trimmed by 7 bases and V by 7 bases; bases with no gene match: 17. CDR3 loop: CSAGQGAFASAIEKLFF. The CDR3 DNA reads TGCAGCGCTGGACAGGGGGCCTTTGCCTCTGCCATTGAAAAACTGTTTTTT.

The chain couples TRBV10-1 to TRBJ2-7, with 7 positions matching TRBD1. CDR3 length equals 13 residues. V gave up 8 bases and J gave up 2 bases; unmatched junction bases: 6. CDR1 is WNHNN and CDR2 is SYGVQD in the germline V gene (reference sequence). In DNA, the CDR3 is TGCGCCAGCGCAGGACAGGCGCCCTACGAGCAGTACTTC. It specifies CASAGQAPYEQYF.

The rearrangement uses TRBV11-1 and TRBJ2-7; a possible D gene is TRBD1 (5 bases). The V end lost 3 bases, the J end lost 1 base, and 13 bases lay between the germline ends. In germline, CDR1 is SGHAT, CDR2 FQDESV (reference sequence). This CDR3 contains 15 residues. CDR3 coding DNA: TGTGCCAGCAGCTTTAGGGGCGCCTCGTCCTACGAGCAGTACTTC. Amino acids: CASSFRGASSYEQYF.

The chain links TRBV27 to TRBJ2-2, with 9 bases identical to TRBD1. The CDR3 is 16 residues long. Germline loops: CDR1 MNHEY, CDR2 SMNVEV (reference sequence). Trimming at V came to 2 bases and at J to 6 bases, leaving 7 bases not matched to a gene. CDR3 sequence: CASSLRGQGGAGELFF. The DNA for the CDR3 is TGTGCCAGCAGTTTAAGGGGACAGGGAGGCGCCGGGGAGCTGTTTTTT.

This clone was detected only a few times. The chain combines TRBV19 with TRBJ1-2, with D perhaps matching TRBD1 (6 bases). The CDR3 length is 14 residues. Germline V CDR1 and CDR2: LNHDA, SQIVND (reference sequence). V was cut by 3 bases and J by 4 bases, with 12 bases left in between. CDR3 in DNA: TGTGCCAGTAGTATCCAGGGGAGAAGCTATGGCTACACCTTC. As protein: CASSIQGRSYGYTF.

The chain has TRBV29-1 and TRBJ2-7; TRBD2 matches 12 bases. V was clipped by 7 bases and J by 3 bases; unmatched bases: 7. This CDR3 is built from 14 residues. Germline-derived CDR1 and CDR2 are SQVTM and ANQGSEA. CDR3 coding DNA: TGCAGCGCCGTGACTAGCGGGAGAGTCTACGAGCAGTACTTC. Its translation: CSAVTSGRVYEQYF.